This TCR beta chain came from a study of vaccination and CD4 T cells after COVID-19 (dated by TCRdb to between 2022 and 2023). For context, the study as a whole: Convalescent patients had a positive SARS-CoV-2 result on nasal swab PCR, and of these patients, nine had mild disease and one had severe disease. The convalescent cohort included six males and four females, with two Hispanic individuals, seven Caucasians, two Asians and one multiracial person. Each participant got two doses of either the Pfizer-BioNTech BNT162b2 vaccine (n=8) or the Moderna mRNA-1273 vaccine (n=2). Post-COVID blood samples were collected from convalescent patients a median of about 92 days after diagnosis, with a range of about 35 to 180 days. Post-vaccine blood samples were obtained a median of around 74 days after the second vaccine dose, with a range of about 13 to 250 days. For stimulating the cultures, overlapping spike peptide pools were used, derived from SARS-CoV-2 as well as from the common cold coronaviruses HCoV-NL63, HCoV-OC43 and HCoV-229E. Control cultures received a CEFX viral epitope pool as the positive control, an HIV-1 Nef peptide pool as the negative control, or no peptide. In ten to eleven COVID-19 convalescent patients and 4 infection-naive healthy vaccine recipients, the spike-specific CD4+ TCR repertoire before mRNA vaccination was compared with the repertoire after mRNA vaccination. General study outcomes and caveats: In convalescent patients, nearly all vaccine-specific clones (304 of 307) were found to be mono-reactive for SARS-CoV-2 spike rather than cross-reactive with common cold coronaviruses. Although the median number of SARS-CoV-2-reactive clonotypes went up from fewer than 25 after infection to some 40 after vaccination, the increase was not significant. The number of convalescent patients in the study was relatively small, and the study did not examine early timepoints following natural infection. In convalescent patients, a median approximately 90% of post-vaccine SARS-CoV-2-reactive clones were detected only after vaccination, suggesting vaccine-specific priming.

The method was PCR. At the Johns Hopkins FTIC core, DNA from the cultured CD4+ T cells underwent TCR sequencing with the Oncomine TCR Beta short-read assay. The QIAamp micro DNA kit was used to extract genomic DNA from the cultured CD4+ T cells. Oncomine TCR Beta libraries from cultured CD4+ T cells were pooled with unique dual indexes and sequenced on an Illumina iSeq 100. Per the source publication's procedure: Non-productive sequences were removed, and CDR3s not starting with C, not ending with F or W, or shorter than 7 amino acids were discarded. Antigen-specific clonotypes were identified with the MANAFEST web application by comparing peptide-stimulated wells with reference and other culture wells. For a clone to be called positive, the clone needed an FDR below 0.05, an odds ratio above 5, and a productive frequency above 0.1% in at least two of three replicate wells. Clonotypes that were significantly expanded in both SARS-CoV-2 spike wells and at least one common cold coronavirus spike condition were defined as cross-reactive. Similarity between CDR3 sequences was evaluated in R version 3.6.1 using Levenshtein distances (stringdist) and unrooted phylogenetic trees (ape). Starting from the raw public reads, TCRdb applied fastp trimming at Q25, assembled clones with MiXCR and retained in-frame beta chains. Rows with a matching CDR3 protein are joined into one entry that keeps the most common DNA and genes. The V and J calls and clone size come from TCRdb's table, not from the authors' own analysis. For this sample there are around 13,000 distinct CDR3 sequences; more than 30% appear just once. The top ten clones comprise approximately 12% of the sample.

Measured from the cysteine to the phenylalanine, the CDR3 is 13 residues long. The sequence is cut down to CDR3 DNA, 39 bases in frame from base 1. V sheds 6 bases and J sheds 7 bases, leaving 16 bases between their ends. Per the germline V gene, SQVTM is the CDR1 and ANQGSEA is the CDR2. Concerning this clonotype itself: The clone's antigen remains unknown. Base qualities are not provided; no much larger clone lies one nucleotide away.

This sample's treatment or condition label indicates: approximately 9-day PBMC culture with coronavirus spike peptide pools or control peptides (ViraFEST assay). The study used the ViraFEST assay, which expanded antigen-specific T cells with peptide pools and then identified expanded clonotypes by TCR sequencing. Positive SARS-CoV-2 PCR tests in the convalescent patients dated from March to December 2020, before Alpha, Beta and Delta variants emerged in the United States. Roughly 2.1 million PBMCs per well were cultured in IMDM with 5% human AB serum and 9 to 10 IU/ml IL-2, plus 10 ug/ml peptide pools. Half of the culture medium was replaced with fresh IL-2-containing medium on days 3 and 7. After less than 12 days of culture, CD4+ T cells were isolated by negative selection using the EasySep CD4+ T cell isolation kit. Ficoll-Paque Plus gradient centrifugation was used to isolate PBMCs from whole blood, and the isolated PBMCs were then either used fresh or cryopreserved at -140C. Each culture condition was generally run in triplicate wells.

The TCR was taken from a human donor who had recovered from COVID-19. In this chain, TRBV29-1 is recombined with TRBJ2-1; the D region possibly corresponds to TRBD2 (5 bases align). Sequences were derived from CD4+ T cells from blood, cultured in vitro, sampled after SARS-CoV-2 vaccination. CDR3 reads: CSVEGVVWNEQFF. The DNA sequence is given as TGCAGCGTAGAGGGAGTAGTATGGAATGAGCAGTTCTTC.